The entry below gives a single TCR beta chain sequence along with its context. No antigen is known for it. This sample was taken from a study of T cell responses to AZD1222 COVID-19 vaccine. Produced via immunoSEQ multiplex PCR; TCRdb's table is partial and in-frame only. Here the sample spans 95,000 to 110,000 clones, 89% being singletons. Study observations and caveats: Two AZD1222 administrations were followed by greater Spike-specific TCR breadth and depth.

There are 15 residues in the CDR3. Germline V gene data show CDR1 as LGHDT and CDR2 as YNNKEL (reference sequence). J lost 12 bases, V lost 0 bases, and 9 bases had no gene match. Sequencing used peripheral blood, obtained on day 0 of AZD1222 vaccination. The V call is TRBV3-1 (or the pseudogene TRBV3-2), the J call TRBJ2-7; 12 nucleotides match TRBD1. This TCR was recovered from an adult in good health. The CDR3 spells CASSQDWDRGRGGYF. CDR3 in DNA: TGTGCCAGCAGCCAAGATTGGGACAGGGGGCGCGGAGGGTACTTC.